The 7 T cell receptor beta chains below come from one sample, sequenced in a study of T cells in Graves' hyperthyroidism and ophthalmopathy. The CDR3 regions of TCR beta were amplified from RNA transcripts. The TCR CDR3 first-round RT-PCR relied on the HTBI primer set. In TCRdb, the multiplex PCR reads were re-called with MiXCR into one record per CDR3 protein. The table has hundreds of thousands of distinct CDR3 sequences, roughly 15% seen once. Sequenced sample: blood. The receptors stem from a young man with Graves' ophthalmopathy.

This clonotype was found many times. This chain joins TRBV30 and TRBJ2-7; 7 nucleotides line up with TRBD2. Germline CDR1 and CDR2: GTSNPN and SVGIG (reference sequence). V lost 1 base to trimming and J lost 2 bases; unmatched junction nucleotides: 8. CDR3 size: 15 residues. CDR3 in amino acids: CAWSAGPSGTYEQYF. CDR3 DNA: TGTGCCTGGAGTGCTGGGCCTAGCGGTACCTACGAGCAGTACTTC.

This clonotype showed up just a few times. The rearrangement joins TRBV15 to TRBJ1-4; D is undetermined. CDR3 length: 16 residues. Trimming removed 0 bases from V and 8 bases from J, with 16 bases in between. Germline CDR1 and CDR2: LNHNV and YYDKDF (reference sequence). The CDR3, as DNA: TGTGCCACCAGCAGAGATCTTAATAAGGGAGCGGAAAAACTGTTTTTT. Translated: CATSRDLNKGAEKLFF.

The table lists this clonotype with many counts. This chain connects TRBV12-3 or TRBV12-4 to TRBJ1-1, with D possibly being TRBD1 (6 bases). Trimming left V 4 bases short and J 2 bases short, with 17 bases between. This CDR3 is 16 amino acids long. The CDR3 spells CASSSTWEGGNTEAFF. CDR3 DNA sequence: TGTGCCAGCAGTTCGACCTGGGAGGGGGGCAACACTGAAGCTTTCTTT.

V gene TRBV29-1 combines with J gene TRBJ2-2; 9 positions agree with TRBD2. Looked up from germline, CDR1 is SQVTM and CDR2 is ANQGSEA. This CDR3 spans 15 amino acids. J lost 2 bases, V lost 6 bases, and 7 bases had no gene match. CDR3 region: CSVARLAENTGELFF. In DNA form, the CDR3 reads TGCAGCGTGGCCCGACTAGCGGAAAACACCGGGGAGCTGTTTTTT.

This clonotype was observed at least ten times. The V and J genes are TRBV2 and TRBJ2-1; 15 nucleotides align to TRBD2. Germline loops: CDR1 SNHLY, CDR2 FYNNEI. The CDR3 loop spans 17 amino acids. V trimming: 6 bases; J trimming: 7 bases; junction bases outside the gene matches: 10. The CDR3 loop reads CASSRTSGRAVRNEQFF. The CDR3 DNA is TGTGCCAGCAGCAGGACTAGCGGGAGGGCCGTTAGAAATGAGCAGTTCTTC.

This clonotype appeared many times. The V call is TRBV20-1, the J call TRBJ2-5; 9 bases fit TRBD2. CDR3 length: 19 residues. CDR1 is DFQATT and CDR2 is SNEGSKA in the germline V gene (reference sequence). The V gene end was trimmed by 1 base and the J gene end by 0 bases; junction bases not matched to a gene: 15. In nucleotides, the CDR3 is TGCAGTGCTAGAGCCCTTGGGGGATCGACTAGCGGCTACCAAGAGACCCAGTACTTC. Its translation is CSARALGGSTSGYQETQYF.

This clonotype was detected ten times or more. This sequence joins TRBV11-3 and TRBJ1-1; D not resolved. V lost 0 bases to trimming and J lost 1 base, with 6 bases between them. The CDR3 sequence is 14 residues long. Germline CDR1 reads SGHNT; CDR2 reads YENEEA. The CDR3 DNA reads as TGTGCCAGCAGCTTAGACGCAGAGAACACTGAAGCTTTCTTT. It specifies CASSLDAENTEAFF.